This TCR beta chain was recovered during a study of blood T cell repertoires in COVID-19. Turning to the study itself: Sites in the United States, Italy and Spain provided acute and convalescent COVID-19 samples. Nucleic acid was either cDNA or gDNA, and it came from T cells, B-cell-depleted T cells, or PBMCs.

The trim removed 5 bases at V and 8 bases at J, leaving 8 bases unmatched. CDR1 and CDR2 (germline): SNHLY, FYNNEI. This CDR3 contains 14 residues. Original processing methods: Cell counts per sample came from amplifying reference gene primers. Measured with immunoSEQ multiplex PCR; TCRdb has only the in-frame clones, and not every one. V and J calls and clone size are given by that table; D and trimming were obtained from the DNA. The data hold more than 95,000 clones, with 70% to 85% observed a single time. The TCR comes from a man aged 45 to 65 with acute or convalescent COVID-19. J is TRBJ1-2 and V is TRBV2; 10 bases are a match to TRBD1. The sequenced sample was peripheral blood. The CDR3 is CASSPGTGAGGYTF. The DNA for the CDR3 is TGTGCCAGCAGTCCCGGGACAGGGGCGGGAGGCTACACCTTC. The complete variable domain, with remaining parts taken from reference TRBV2 and TRBJ1-2, reads EPEVTQTPSHQVTQMGQEVILRCVPISNHLYFYWYRQILGQKVEFLVSFYNNEISEKSEIFDDQFSVERPDGSNFTLKIRSTKLEDSAMYFCASSPGTGAGGYTFGSGTRLTVV.